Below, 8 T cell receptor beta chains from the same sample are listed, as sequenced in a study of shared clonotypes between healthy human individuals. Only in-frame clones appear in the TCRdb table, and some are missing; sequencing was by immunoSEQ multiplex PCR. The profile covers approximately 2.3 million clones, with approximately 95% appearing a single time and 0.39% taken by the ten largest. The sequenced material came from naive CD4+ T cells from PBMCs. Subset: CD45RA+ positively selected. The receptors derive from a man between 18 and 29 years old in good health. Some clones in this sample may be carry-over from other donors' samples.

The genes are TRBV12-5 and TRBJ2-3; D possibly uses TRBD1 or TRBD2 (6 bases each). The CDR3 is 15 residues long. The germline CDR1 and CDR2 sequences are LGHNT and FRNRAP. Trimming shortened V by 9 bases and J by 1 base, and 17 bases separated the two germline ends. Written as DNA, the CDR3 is TGTGCTAGCCAGTTACAGGGACTGCGCACAGATACGCAGTATTTT. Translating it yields CASQLQGLRTDTQYF.

CDR3 sequence reads: CASSPPGMTDTQYF. The CDR3, as DNA: TGTGCCAGCTCACCCCCGGGTATGACAGATACGCAGTATTTT. The genes are TRBV18 and TRBJ2-3; D gene unclear. This CDR3 comprises 14 residues. Germline lookup yields CDR1 KGHSH and CDR2 LQKENI. V lost 3 bases, J lost 3 bases, and 10 bases lay in between.

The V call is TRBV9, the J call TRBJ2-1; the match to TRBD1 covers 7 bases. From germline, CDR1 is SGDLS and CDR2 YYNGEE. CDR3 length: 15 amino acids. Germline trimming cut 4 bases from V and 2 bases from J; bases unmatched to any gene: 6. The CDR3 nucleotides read TGTGCCAGCAGCCCACAGGGGTCGGCCTACAATGAGCAGTTCTTC. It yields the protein CASSPQGSAYNEQFF.

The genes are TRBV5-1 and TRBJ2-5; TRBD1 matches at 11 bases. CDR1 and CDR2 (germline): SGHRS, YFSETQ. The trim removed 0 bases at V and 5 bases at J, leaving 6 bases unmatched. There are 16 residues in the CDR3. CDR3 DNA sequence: TGCGCCAGCAGCTTGGGGACAGGGGGCGGTTTGGAGACCCAGTACTTC. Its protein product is CASSLGTGGGLETQYF.

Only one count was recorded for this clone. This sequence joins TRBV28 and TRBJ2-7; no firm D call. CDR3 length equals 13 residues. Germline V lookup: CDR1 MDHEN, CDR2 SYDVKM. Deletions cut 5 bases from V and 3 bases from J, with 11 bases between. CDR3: CASSTDPLYEQYF. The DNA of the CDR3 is TGTGCCAGCAGTACCGACCCTCTCTACGAGCAGTACTTC.

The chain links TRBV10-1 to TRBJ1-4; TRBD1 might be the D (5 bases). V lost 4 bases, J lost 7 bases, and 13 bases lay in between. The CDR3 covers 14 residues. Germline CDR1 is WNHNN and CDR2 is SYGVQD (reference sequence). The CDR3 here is CASSAGIIGEKLFF. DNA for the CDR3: TGCGCCAGCAGTGCAGGGATTATTGGTGAAAAACTGTTTTTT.

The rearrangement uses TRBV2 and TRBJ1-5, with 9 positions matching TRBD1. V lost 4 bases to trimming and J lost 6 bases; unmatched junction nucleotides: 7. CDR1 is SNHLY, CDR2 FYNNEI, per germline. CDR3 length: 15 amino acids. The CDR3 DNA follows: TGTGCCAGCAGTGCGGACAGGGGATTAATTCAGCCCCAGCATTTT. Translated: CASSADRGLIQPQHF.

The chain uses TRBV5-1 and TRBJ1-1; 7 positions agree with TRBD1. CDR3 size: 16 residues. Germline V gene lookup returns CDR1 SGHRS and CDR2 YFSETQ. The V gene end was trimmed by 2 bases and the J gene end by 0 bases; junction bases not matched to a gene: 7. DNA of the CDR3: TGCGCCAGCAGCTTAACCCCGGGACAGCTGAACACTGAAGCTTTCTTT. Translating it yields CASSLTPGQLNTEAFF.